The source of this T cell receptor (beta chain) is a study of T cell changes during pregnancy in multiple sclerosis. Assay: immunoSEQ multiplex PCR; the TCRdb copy retains only in-frame clones and omits some. The sample yields about 50,000 clones, around 92% seen once. This specimen consisted of CD4+ T cells from peripheral blood mononuclear cells, obtained in the third trimester of pregnancy. The receptor was derived from a female donor with multiple sclerosis, enrolled in a pregnancy study.

CDR3 DNA: TGTGCCAGCAGCCAAATCTCGTCTAGTTTGAGGTACCAAGAGACCCAGTACTTC. This gives the protein CASSQISSSLRYQETQYF. The chain recombines TRBV14 with TRBJ2-5; D is uncertain. This CDR3 has 18 residues. Germline V gene sequence: CDR1 SGHDN, CDR2 FVKESK. Trimming shortened V by 2 bases and J by 0 bases, and 19 bases separated the two germline ends.